This T cell receptor (beta chain) was sequenced in a study of control samples from healthy donors and cancer patients. The CDR3 loop spans 14 amino acids. Germline CDR1 MNHEY, CDR2 SMNVEV (reference sequence). V was cut by 5 bases and J by 3 bases, with 13 bases left in between. The table came from immunoSEQ multiplex PCR; TCRdb's copy has only in-frame clones and leaves some out. The sample includes tens of thousands of clones, about four fifths of them seen just once. The sequenced material came from PBMCs. This clonotype was obtained from a woman in her forties or fifties with lung cancer. The V gene is TRBV27, the J gene TRBJ1-1, with D possibly TRBD1 on 5 matching bases. DNA of the CDR3: TGTGCCAGCAGTAACCACGGGGGATACACTGAAGCTTTCTTT. Amino acid sequence: CASSNHGGYTEAFF.